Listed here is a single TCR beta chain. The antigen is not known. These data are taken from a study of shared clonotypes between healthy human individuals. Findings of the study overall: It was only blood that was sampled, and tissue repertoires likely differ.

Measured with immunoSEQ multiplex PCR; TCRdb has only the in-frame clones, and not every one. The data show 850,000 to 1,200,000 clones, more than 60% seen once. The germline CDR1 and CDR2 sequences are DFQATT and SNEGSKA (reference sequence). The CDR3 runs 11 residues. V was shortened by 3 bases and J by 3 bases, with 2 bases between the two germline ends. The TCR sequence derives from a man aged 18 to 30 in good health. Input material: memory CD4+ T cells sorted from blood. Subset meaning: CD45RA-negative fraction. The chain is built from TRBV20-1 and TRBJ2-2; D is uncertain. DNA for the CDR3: TGCAGTGCTAGCGACACCGGGGAGCTGTTTTTT. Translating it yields CSASDTGELFF.